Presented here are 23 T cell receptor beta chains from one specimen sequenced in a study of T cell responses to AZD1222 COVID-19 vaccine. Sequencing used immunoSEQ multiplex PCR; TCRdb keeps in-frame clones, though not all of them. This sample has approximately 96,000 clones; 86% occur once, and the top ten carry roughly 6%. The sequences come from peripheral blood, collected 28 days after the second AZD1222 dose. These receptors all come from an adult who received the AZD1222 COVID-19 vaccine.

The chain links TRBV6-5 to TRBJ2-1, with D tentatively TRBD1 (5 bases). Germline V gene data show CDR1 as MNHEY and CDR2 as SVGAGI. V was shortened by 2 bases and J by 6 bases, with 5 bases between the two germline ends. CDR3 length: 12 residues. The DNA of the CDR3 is TGTGCCAGCAGTTACAGGGGCAATGAGCAGTTCTTC. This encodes CASSYRGNEQFF.

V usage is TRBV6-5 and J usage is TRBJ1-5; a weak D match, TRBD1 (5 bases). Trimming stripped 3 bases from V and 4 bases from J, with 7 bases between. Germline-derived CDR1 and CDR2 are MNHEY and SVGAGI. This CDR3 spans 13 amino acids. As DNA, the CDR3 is TGTGCCAGCAGTTATGAGGGGAATCAGCCCCAGCATTTT. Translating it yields CASSYEGNQPQHF.

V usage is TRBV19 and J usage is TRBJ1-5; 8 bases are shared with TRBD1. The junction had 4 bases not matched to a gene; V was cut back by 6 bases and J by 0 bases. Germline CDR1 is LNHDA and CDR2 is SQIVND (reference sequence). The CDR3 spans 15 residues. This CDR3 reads CASRDGQGSNQPQHF. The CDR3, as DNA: TGTGCCAGTAGGGATGGACAGGGTAGCAATCAGCCCCAGCATTTT.

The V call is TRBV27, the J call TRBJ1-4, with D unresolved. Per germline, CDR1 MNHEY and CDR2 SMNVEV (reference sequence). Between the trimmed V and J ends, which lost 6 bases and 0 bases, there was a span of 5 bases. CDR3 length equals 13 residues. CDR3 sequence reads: CASRSATNEKLFF. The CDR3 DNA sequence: TGTGCCAGCAGGAGTGCAACTAATGAAAAACTGTTTTTT.

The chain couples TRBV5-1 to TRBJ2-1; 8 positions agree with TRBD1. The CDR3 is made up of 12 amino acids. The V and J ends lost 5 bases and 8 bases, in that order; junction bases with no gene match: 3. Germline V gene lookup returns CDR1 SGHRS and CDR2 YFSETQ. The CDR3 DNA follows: TGCGCCAGCAGGACAGGGGCGGATGAGCAGTTCTTC. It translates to CASRTGADEQFF.

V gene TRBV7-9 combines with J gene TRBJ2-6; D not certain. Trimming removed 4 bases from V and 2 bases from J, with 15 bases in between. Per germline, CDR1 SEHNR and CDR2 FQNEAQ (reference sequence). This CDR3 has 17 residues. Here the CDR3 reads CASSSDIQAAGANVLTF. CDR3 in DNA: TGTGCCAGCAGCTCAGACATCCAGGCCGCTGGGGCCAACGTCCTGACTTTC.

CDR3 bases: TGTGCCAGCAGCTTGGTGGTCGATGAGCAGTTCTTC. Protein: CASSLVVDEQFF. The chain couples TRBV5-4 to TRBJ2-1; D gene ambiguous. The CDR3 is 12 residues long. Germline loops: CDR1 SGHNT, CDR2 YYREEE (reference sequence). V was trimmed by 0 bases and J by 8 bases, leaving 6 bases between them. The whole variable domain, remainder taken from reference TRBV5-4 and TRBJ2-1, is ETGVTQSPTHLIKTRGQQVTLRCSSQSGHNTVSWYQQALGQGPQFIFQYYREEENGRGNFPPRFSGLQFPNYSSELNVNALELDDSALYLCASSLVVDEQFFGPGTRLTVL.

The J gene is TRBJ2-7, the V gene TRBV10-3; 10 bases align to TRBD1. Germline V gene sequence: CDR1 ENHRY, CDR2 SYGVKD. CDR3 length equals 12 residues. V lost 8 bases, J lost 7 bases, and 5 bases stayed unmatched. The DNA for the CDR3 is TGTGCCATCCGGACAGGGGGAGTGGAGCAGTACTTC. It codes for CAIRTGGVEQYF.

The CDR3 protein is CASSLDRGSEQYF. The CDR3 nucleotides are TGTGCCAGCAGCTTAGACAGGGGCAGCGAGCAGTACTTC. V is TRBV11-2 and J is TRBJ2-7; weak D call: TRBD1 (6 bases). CDR3 length: 13 amino acids. The V gene's germline CDR1 is SGHAT and CDR2 FQNNGV. The germline V and J ends were trimmed by 0 bases and 6 bases, with 9 bases remaining between them.

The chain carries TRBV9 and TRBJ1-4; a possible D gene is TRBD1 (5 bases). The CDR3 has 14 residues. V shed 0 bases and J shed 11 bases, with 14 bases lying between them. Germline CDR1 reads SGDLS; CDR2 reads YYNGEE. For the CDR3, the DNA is TGTGCCAGCAGCGTAGAAGAGGGGATAGGGAAACTGTTTTTT. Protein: CASSVEEGIGKLFF. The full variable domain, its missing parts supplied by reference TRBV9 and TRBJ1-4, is DSGVTQTPKHLITATGQRVTLRCSPRSGDLSVYWYQQSLDQGLQFLIQYYNGEERAKGNILERFSAQQFPDLHSELNLSSLELGDSALYFCASSVEEGIGKLFFGSGTQLSVL.

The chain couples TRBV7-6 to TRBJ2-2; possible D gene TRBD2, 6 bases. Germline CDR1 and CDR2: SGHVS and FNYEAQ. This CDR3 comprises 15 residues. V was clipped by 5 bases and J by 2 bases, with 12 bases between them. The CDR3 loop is CASSPGGGNTGELFF. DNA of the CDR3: TGTGCCAGCAGCCCCGGGGGAGGCAACACCGGGGAGCTGTTTTTT. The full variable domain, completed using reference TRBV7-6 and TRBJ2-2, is GAGVSQSPRYKVTKRGQDVALRCDPISGHVSLYWYRQALGQGPEFLTYFNYEAQQDKSGLPNDRFSAERPEGSISTLTIQRTEQRDSAMYRCASSPGGGNTGELFFGEGSRLTVL.

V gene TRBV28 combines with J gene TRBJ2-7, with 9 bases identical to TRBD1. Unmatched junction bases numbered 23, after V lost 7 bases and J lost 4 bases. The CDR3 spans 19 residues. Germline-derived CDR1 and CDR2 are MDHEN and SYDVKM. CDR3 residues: CASTRVLGQGSGLPYEQYF. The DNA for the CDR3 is TGTGCCAGCACTCGGGTACTTGGACAGGGGAGCGGCCTACCTTACGAGCAGTACTTC.

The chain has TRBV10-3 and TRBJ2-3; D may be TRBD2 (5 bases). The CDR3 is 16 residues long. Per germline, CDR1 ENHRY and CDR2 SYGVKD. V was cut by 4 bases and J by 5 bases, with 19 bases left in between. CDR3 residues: CAISGHRVGEVDTQYF. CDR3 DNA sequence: TGTGCCATCAGTGGGCATCGCGTGGGAGAGGTAGATACGCAGTATTTT.

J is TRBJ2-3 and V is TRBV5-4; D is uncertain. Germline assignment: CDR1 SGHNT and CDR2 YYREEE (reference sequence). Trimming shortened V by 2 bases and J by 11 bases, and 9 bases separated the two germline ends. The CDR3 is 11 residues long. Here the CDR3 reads CASSFGTVQYF. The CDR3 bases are TGTGCCAGCAGCTTCGGAACAGTGCAGTATTTT.

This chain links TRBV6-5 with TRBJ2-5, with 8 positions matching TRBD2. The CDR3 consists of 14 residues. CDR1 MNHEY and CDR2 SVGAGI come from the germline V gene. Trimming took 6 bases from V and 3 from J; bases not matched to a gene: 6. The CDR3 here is CASSPGGGKETQYF. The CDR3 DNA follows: TGTGCCAGCAGCCCCGGGGGGGGGAAAGAGACCCAGTACTTC.

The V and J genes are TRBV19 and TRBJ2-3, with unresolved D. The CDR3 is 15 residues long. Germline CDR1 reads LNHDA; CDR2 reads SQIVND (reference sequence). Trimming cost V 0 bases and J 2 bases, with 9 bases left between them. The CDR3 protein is CASSIDGRDTDTQYF. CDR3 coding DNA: TGTGCCAGTAGTATAGACGGCAGAGACACAGATACGCAGTATTTT.

Here the CDR3 DNA reads TGCGCCAGCAGCCCCACCTCGGACAGAAGGCCTTTCTTT. Translating gives CASSPTSDRRPFF. V is TRBV4-1 and J is TRBJ1-1; TRBD1 might be the D (6 bases). The CDR3 extends over 13 amino acids. Trimming removed 4 bases from V and 12 bases from J, with 18 bases in between. CDR1 MGHRA and CDR2 YSYEKL come from the germline V gene.

DNA for the CDR3: TGTGCCAGCAGGCCTAGCGGGAGTATTTCCTACGAGCAGTACTTC. This encodes CASRPSGSISYEQYF. The rearrangement links TRBV28 to TRBJ2-7; 10 bases fit TRBD2. CDR1 is MDHEN, CDR2 SYDVKM, per germline. This CDR3 is built from 15 residues. J gave up 1 base and V 6 bases, and 6 bases lay outside the gene matches.

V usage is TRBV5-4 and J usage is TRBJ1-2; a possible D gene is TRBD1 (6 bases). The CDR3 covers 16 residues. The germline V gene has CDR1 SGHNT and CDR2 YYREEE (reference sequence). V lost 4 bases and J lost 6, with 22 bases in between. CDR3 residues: CASSDGRQALGDGYTF. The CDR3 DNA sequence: TGTGCCAGCAGCGACGGTAGACAGGCCCTGGGTGATGGCTACACCTTC.

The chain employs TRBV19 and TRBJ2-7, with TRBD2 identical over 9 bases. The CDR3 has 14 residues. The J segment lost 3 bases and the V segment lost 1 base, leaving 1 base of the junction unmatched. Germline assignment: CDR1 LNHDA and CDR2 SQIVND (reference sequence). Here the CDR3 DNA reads TGTGCCAGTAGTATAGTTAGCGGGAGCTACGAGCAGTACTTC. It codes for CASSIVSGSYEQYF.

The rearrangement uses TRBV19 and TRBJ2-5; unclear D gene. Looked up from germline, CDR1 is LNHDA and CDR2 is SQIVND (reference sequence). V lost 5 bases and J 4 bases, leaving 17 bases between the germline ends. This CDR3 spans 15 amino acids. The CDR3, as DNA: TGTGCCAGTAGTTCAACCCTTCGGCCGGGAGAGACCCAGTACTTC. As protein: CASSSTLRPGETQYF. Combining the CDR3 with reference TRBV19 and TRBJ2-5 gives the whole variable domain DGGITQSPKYLFRKEGQNVTLSCEQNLNHDAMYWYRQDPGQGLRLIYYSQIVNDFQKGDIAEGYSVSREKKESFPLTVTSAQKNPTAFYLCASSSTLRPGETQYFGPGTRLLVL.

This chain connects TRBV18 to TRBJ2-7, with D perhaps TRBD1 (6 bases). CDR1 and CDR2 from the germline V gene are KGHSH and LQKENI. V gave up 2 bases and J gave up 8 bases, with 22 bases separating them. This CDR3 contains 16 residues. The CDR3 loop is CASSPNLRTESIKQYF. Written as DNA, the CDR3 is TGTGCCAGCTCACCAAATTTGCGGACAGAGTCCATCAAGCAGTACTTC.

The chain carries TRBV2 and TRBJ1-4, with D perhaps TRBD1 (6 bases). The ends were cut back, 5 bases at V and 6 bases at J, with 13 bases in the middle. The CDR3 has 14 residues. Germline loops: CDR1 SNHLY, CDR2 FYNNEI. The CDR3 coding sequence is TGTGCCAGCAGTCCCGACAGGACCCATGAAAAACTGTTTTTT. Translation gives CASSPDRTHEKLFF.